A selection of T cell receptor beta chains follows, all from one sample in a study of blood T cell repertoires in COVID-19. Method: immunoSEQ multiplex PCR; TCRdb's copy keeps in-frame clones and lacks some. The sample lists roughly 110,000 clones; 85% to 90% were seen once. The sample was peripheral blood. The receptors were gathered from a woman aged 50 to 65 with acute or convalescent COVID-19. CDR3s leave out the opening cysteine and the closing phenylalanine or tryptophan. Fields, in order: V gene, J gene, CDR3 protein.

v_call: TRBV6-5
j_call: TRBJ2-5
cdr3_aa: ASSYGNRPETQY

v_call: TRBV29-1
j_call: TRBJ1-1
cdr3_aa: SVSDSLNTEAF

v_call: TRBV5-6
j_call: TRBJ2-7
cdr3_aa: ASSGGRRRNEQY

v_call: TRBV15
j_call: TRBJ2-3
cdr3_aa: ATQEGSRGVSDTQY

v_call: TRBV9
j_call: TRBJ2-3
cdr3_aa: ASSVEGTRTDTQY

v_call: TRBV7-9
j_call: TRBJ1-4
cdr3_aa: ASSLAGEGEKLF

v_call: TRBV28
j_call: TRBJ2-1
cdr3_aa: ASSSRTSGRAAGSYNEQF

v_call: TRBV24-1
j_call: TRBJ2-1
cdr3_aa: ATSTGTGAYNEQF

v_call: TRBV11-2
j_call: TRBJ1-1
cdr3_aa: ASSTTGNTEAF

v_call: TRBV20-1
j_call: TRBJ1-3
cdr3_aa: SASGTGNYGVY

v_call: TRBV15
j_call: TRBJ2-1
cdr3_aa: ATSRRDRDEQF

v_call: TRBV3-1/TRBV3-2
j_call: TRBJ2-3
cdr3_aa: ASSQDPYTSTDTQY

v_call: TRBV9
j_call: TRBJ1-3
cdr3_aa: ASSVDGGALGNTIY

v_call: TRBV30
j_call: TRBJ2-1
cdr3_aa: AWSHGQGGHEQF

v_call: TRBV5-4
j_call: TRBJ2-3
cdr3_aa: ASSIHSSGGSTDTQY

v_call: TRBV24-1
j_call: TRBJ1-1
cdr3_aa: APLVLAF

v_call: TRBV9
j_call: TRBJ2-3
cdr3_aa: ASSISRTGDNTDTQY